In this sample, the clone carrying this T cell receptor beta chain turned up many times. Its cognate antigen is unknown. V lost 3 bases, J lost 5 bases, and 14 bases lay in between. The CDR3 runs to 14 residues. TCRdb redid the calling of the RT-PCR reads with MiXCR, one entry per CDR3 protein. The sample lists 150,000 to 200,000 distinct CDR3 sequences, approximately 12% occurring once. This sample was included in a study of response to subunit inactivated influenza vaccine. Whole-study findings and limits: Few new T cells, the authors suggested, are recruited by each seasonal influenza vaccination.

This same sample was also part of a study on T cells expressing NK-cell markers. That paper notes: For TCR beta, cDNA was produced by 5'RACE template switching with UMIs. In sorted CD3+CD56+NKG2C+, CD3+CD56+NKG2C- and CD3+CD56-NKG2C+ T cells, TCR beta repertoires were obtained. Several experiments employed an anti-gamma-delta TCR antibody to confine sorting to alpha-beta TCR T cells. The same clonotypes also predominated in the CD3+CD56-NKG2C+ fraction of several donors.

The receptor comes from a middle-aged man who received an inactivated influenza vaccine. This chain joins TRBV12-3 or TRBV12-4 and TRBJ2-7; possible D gene TRBD1, 5 bases. This specimen was CD8+ T cells sorted from PBMCs, taken 12 days after vaccination. CDR3 region: CASSFGRVVDEQYF. In DNA, the CDR3 is TGTGCCAGCAGTTTCGGCAGGGTCGTCGACGAGCAGTACTTC.